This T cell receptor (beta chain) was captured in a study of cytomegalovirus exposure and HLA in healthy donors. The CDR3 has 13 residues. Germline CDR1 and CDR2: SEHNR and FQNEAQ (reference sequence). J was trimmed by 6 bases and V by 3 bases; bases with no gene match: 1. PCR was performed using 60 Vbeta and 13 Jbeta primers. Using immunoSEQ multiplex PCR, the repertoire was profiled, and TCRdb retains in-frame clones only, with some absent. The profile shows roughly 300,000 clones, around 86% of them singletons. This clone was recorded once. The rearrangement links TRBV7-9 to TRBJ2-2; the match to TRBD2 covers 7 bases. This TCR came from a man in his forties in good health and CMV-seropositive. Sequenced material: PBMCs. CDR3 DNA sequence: TGTGCCAGCAGCTTGGGGGGGGCCGGGGAGCTGTTTTTT. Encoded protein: CASSLGGAGELFF.